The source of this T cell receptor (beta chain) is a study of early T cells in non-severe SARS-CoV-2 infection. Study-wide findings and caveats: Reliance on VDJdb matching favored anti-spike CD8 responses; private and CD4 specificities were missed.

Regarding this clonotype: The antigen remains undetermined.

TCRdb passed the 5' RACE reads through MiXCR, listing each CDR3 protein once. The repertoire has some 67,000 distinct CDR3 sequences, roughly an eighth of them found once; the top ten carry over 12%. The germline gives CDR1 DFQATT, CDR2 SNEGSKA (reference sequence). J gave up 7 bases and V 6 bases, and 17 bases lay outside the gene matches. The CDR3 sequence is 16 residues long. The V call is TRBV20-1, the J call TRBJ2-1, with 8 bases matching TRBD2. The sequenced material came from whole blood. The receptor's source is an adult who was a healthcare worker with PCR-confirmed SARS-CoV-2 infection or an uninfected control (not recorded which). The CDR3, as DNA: TGCAGTGCCGATCCCCCCATTGGGCAGCGGGGGAATGAGCAGTTCTTC. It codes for CSADPPIGQRGNEQFF.